This T cell receptor beta chain was identified in a study of cytomegalovirus exposure and HLA in healthy donors. Concerning this clone itself: Its antigen is as yet unknown.

General observations from the study: Rarity characterized most TCR sequences, yet some public TCRs appeared in many donors. According to the study, roughly 180 TCR beta chains were cytomegalovirus-associated.

The trim removed 4 bases at V and 4 bases at J, leaving 1 base unmatched. The germline CDR1 and CDR2 sequences are ENHRY and SYGVKD. The CDR3 is 15 residues long. PCR employed 60 Vbeta and 13 Jbeta primers. Authors' analysis steps: Later analysis identified 65 million to 80 million unique TCR beta chains, about 12 million shared. The protocol was immunoSEQ multiplex PCR, while the TCRdb copy is restricted to in-frame clones and leaves out a portion. The V and J calls and clone size come from that table; D and trimming were worked out from the DNA. The data show approximately 70,000 clones, roughly 79% seen once.

The receptor was isolated from a man in his fifties or sixties in good health and CMV-seronegative. The sequenced material came from PBMCs. The chain couples TRBV10-3 to TRBJ2-1, with 13 bases matching TRBD2. CDR3 sequence: CAISGGLAGYNEQFF. CDR3 in DNA: TGTGCCATCAGTGGGGGACTAGCGGGGTACAATGAGCAGTTCTTC.